This record covers a single T cell receptor (beta chain). Germline CDR1 is MGHRA and CDR2 is YSYEKL. The CDR3 totals 14 residues. V lost 4 bases and J lost 2, with 11 bases in between. The authors' processing: It was from reference gene primer amplification that nucleated cell counts were estimated. This table comes from immunoSEQ multiplex PCR, and its TCRdb copy is limited to in-frame clones, with some not included. V and J calls and clone size follow that table, whereas D and trimming were derived from the DNA. Counted here are over 250,000 clones, over 65% occurring once; the ten biggest clones make up around 3.4%. This sample stems from a study of blood T cell repertoires in COVID-19. Study as a whole: The United States, Italy and Spain supplied acute and convalescent COVID-19 samples.

The TCR was taken from a woman aged 80 or over with acute or convalescent COVID-19. Sequencing was performed on peripheral blood. This chain links TRBV4-1 with TRBJ1-2; weak D call: TRBD1 (6 bases). CDR3 amino acids: CASSPEDSNYGYTF. In DNA form, the CDR3 reads TGCGCCAGCAGCCCGGAGGACAGCAACTATGGCTACACCTTC.